This T cell receptor (beta chain) was sequenced in a study of CD8 T cell repertoires and HIV-1 epitope variants. TCRdb keeps only in-frame clones here, not all; method: immunoSEQ multiplex PCR. The profile shows about 90,000 clones, 70% to 75% of them singletons. This clone was observed a handful of times. V shed 7 bases and J shed 1 base, with 11 bases lying between them. Germline lookup yields CDR1 MNHEY and CDR2 SVGAGI. The CDR3 loop spans 14 amino acids. This rearrangement joins TRBV6-5 to TRBJ2-1; D uncertain. The sequenced material came from uncultured baseline CD8+ T cells from peripheral blood mononuclear cells (PBMCs). The sequence derives from a male donor with HIV. CDR3 region: CASTPLGSYNEQFF. The CDR3 DNA is TGTGCCAGCACCCCGCTTGGGTCCTACAATGAGCAGTTCTTC.